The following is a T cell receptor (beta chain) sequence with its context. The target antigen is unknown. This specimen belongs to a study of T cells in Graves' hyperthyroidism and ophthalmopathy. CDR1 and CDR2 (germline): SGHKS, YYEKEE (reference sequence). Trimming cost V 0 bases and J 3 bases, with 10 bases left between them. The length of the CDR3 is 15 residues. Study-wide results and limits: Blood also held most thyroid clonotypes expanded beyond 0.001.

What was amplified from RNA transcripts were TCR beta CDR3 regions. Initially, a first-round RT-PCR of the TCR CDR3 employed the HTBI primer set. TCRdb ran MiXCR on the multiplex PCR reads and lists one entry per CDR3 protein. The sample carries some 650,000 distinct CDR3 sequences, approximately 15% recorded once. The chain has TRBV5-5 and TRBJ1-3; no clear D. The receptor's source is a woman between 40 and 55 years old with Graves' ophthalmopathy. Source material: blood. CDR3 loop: CASSLDIGFGNTIYF. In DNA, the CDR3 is TGTGCCAGCAGCTTGGATATAGGCTTTGGAAACACCATATATTTT.